The 15 T cell receptor beta chains below come from one sample, sequenced in a study of brain T cells in children with intractable seizures. Libraries were prepared by immunoSEQ multiplex PCR; TCRdb keeps only in-frame clonotypes and omits some of them. The table includes tens of thousands of clones, about 96% detected once. The material was peripheral blood, obtained at surgery. The receptors originated from a boy in the first two years of life with focal cortical dysplasia and intractable seizures.

The chain combines TRBV7-2 with TRBJ2-1; D perhaps matches TRBD2 (6 bases). CDR1 and CDR2 (germline): SGHTA, FQGNSA. The CDR3 covers 17 residues. The V end was cut by 1 base, the J end by 4 bases, with 17 bases between. The CDR3 sequence: CASSLEDVGAGYNEQFF. CDR3 DNA: TGTGCCAGCAGCTTAGAGGATGTAGGGGCGGGGTACAATGAGCAGTTCTTC.

The CDR3 loop is CASSEQFHSPLHF. The CDR3 region has the DNA TGTGCCAGCAGTGAGCAATTCCATTCACCCCTCCACTTT. The gene calls are TRBV6-4 and TRBJ1-6; D gene ambiguous. The germline gives CDR1 MRHNA, CDR2 SNTAGT. V lost 3 bases and J lost 8, with 8 bases in between. The CDR3 runs to 13 residues.

This chain connects TRBV27 to TRBJ2-7; 7 positions match TRBD1. Germline V gene sequence: CDR1 MNHEY, CDR2 SMNVEV (reference sequence). The CDR3 has 14 amino acids. V trimming: 8 bases; J trimming: 2 bases; junction bases outside the gene matches: 9. The CDR3 here is CASRSRDSPYEQYF. The DNA of the CDR3 is TGTGCCAGCCGATCACGGGACAGCCCCTACGAGCAGTACTTC.

The rearrangement joins TRBV7-9 to TRBJ1-2, with 10 bases lining up with TRBD1. Germline V lookup: CDR1 SEHNR, CDR2 FQNEAQ (reference sequence). The CDR3 extends over 13 amino acids. V trimming: 9 bases; J trimming: 6 bases; junction bases outside the gene matches: 7. The chain's CDR3 is CASLIDRGHGYTF. As DNA, the CDR3 is TGTGCCAGTTTGATCGACAGGGGGCATGGCTACACCTTC.

The genes are TRBV4-1 and TRBJ1-2, with a possible D match to TRBD1 (6 bases). The CDR3 extends over 16 amino acids. Germline V gene lookup returns CDR1 MGHRA and CDR2 YSYEKL. V was cut by 4 bases and J by 4 bases, with 19 bases left in between. CDR3: CASSRTGTHASYGYTF. The DNA for the CDR3 is TGCGCCAGCAGCCGAACCGGGACACACGCCTCCTATGGCTACACCTTC.

The chain has TRBV7-9 and TRBJ1-2; D unclear. This CDR3 has 12 residues. Germline lookup yields CDR1 SEHNR and CDR2 FQNEAQ (reference sequence). Between the trimmed V and J ends, which lost 3 bases and 0 bases, there was a span of 2 bases. The CDR3 region is CASSFTNYGYTF. The DNA for the CDR3 is TGTGCCAGCAGCTTTACTAACTATGGCTACACCTTC. The full variable domain, completed using reference TRBV7-9 and TRBJ1-2, is DTGVSQNPRHKITKRGQNVTFRCDPISEHNRLYWYRQTLGQGPEFLTYFQNEAQLEKSRLLSDRFSAERPKGSFSTLEIQRTEQGDSAMYLCASSFTNYGYTFGSGTRLTVV.

V is TRBV25-1 and J is TRBJ1-3; D is uncertain. CDR1 and CDR2 (germline): MGHDK, SYGVNS. The CDR3 length is 13 residues. The V and J ends lost 4 bases and 0 bases respectively, with 4 bases between them. The CDR3 nucleotides read TGTGCCAGCAGTGGACACTCTGGAAACACCATATATTTT. Translating it yields CASSGHSGNTIYF.

The chain employs TRBV9 and TRBJ2-1, with TRBD2 identical over 7 bases. Unmatched junction bases numbered 9, after V lost 1 base and J lost 5 bases. CDR3 length equals 16 residues. Looked up from germline, CDR1 is SGDLS and CDR2 is YYNGEE. The CDR3 loop reads CASSVSRTSPNNEQFF. The CDR3 bases are TGTGCCAGCAGCGTATCTAGGACTAGTCCCAACAATGAGCAGTTCTTC.

This chain uses TRBV3-1 (or the pseudogene TRBV3-2) with TRBJ2-2; D might be TRBD1 (6 bases). This CDR3 region has 14 residues. V lost 6 bases and J lost 1, with 9 bases in between. Germline values: CDR1 LGHDT, CDR2 YNNKEL (reference sequence). The CDR3 loop reads CASRETGNTGELFF. DNA for the CDR3: TGTGCCAGCAGAGAGACAGGGAACACCGGGGAGCTGTTTTTT.

The chain is built from TRBV3-1 (or the pseudogene TRBV3-2) and TRBJ2-1, with D perhaps TRBD2 (6 bases). V was clipped by 4 bases and J by 1 base, with 20 bases between them. This CDR3 contains 18 residues. The germline V gene has CDR1 LGHDT and CDR2 YNNKEL (reference sequence). The CDR3 region has the DNA TGTGCCAGCAGCCCCCCGAGACGGGGGATAAGATCCTACAATGAGCAGTTCTTC. It specifies CASSPPRRGIRSYNEQFF.

The genes are TRBV11-3 and TRBJ2-1, with 7 nucleotides matching TRBD1. Germline lookup yields CDR1 SGHNT and CDR2 YENEEA. This CDR3 is 13 amino acids long. The J segment lost 12 bases and the V segment lost 4 bases, leaving 9 bases of the junction unmatched. The DNA for the CDR3 is TGTGCCAGCAGCTCGGGGCCGACAGGGCTGCAGTTCTTC. It is translated as CASSSGPTGLQFF.

The genes are TRBV27 and TRBJ2-5; D possibly uses TRBD1 or TRBD2 (5 bases each). The CDR3 contains 13 residues. CDR1 and CDR2 from the germline V gene are MNHEY and SMNVEV (reference sequence). Deletions cut 6 bases from V and 4 bases from J, with 12 bases between. The CDR3 protein is CASRINGGETQYF. The CDR3 DNA is TGTGCCAGCAGGATAAATGGGGGAGAGACCCAGTACTTC.

This clone appeared a single time. The chain combines TRBV5-1 with TRBJ1-6, with D possibly TRBD1 on 5 matching bases. Germline V lookup: CDR1 SGHRS, CDR2 YFSETQ. V lost 4 bases to trimming and J lost 10 bases, with 15 bases between them. The CDR3 extends over 14 amino acids. The CDR3 nucleotides read TGCGCCAGCAGCCCAGGGACGCAGAACTCACCCCTCCACTTT. It translates to CASSPGTQNSPLHF.

This sequence joins TRBV28 and TRBJ1-2; D perhaps matches TRBD1 (5 bases). Trimming took 4 bases from V and 4 from J, leaving 13 bases between them. The CDR3 covers 14 residues. In germline, CDR1 is MDHEN, CDR2 SYDVKM. CDR3 DNA: TGTGCCAGCAGTTCGGACACCCTATTCTATGGCTACACCTTC. Protein: CASSSDTLFYGYTF.

Here the CDR3 DNA reads TGTGCCAGTAGTACCCCCCCAGGGGGGAACACTGAAGCTTTCTTT. It specifies CASSTPPGGNTEAFF. The rearrangement joins TRBV19 to TRBJ1-1, with 7 bases fitting TRBD1. The CDR3 is made up of 15 amino acids. V gave up 4 bases and J gave up 1 base; unmatched junction bases: 6. Germline V gene data show CDR1 as LNHDA and CDR2 as SQIVND (reference sequence). The full variable domain, its missing parts supplied by reference TRBV19 and TRBJ1-1, is DGGITQSPKYLFRKEGQNVTLSCEQNLNHDAMYWYRQDPGQGLRLIYYSQIVNDFQKGDIAEGYSVSREKKESFPLTVTSAQKNPTAFYLCASSTPPGGNTEAFFGQGTRLTVV.